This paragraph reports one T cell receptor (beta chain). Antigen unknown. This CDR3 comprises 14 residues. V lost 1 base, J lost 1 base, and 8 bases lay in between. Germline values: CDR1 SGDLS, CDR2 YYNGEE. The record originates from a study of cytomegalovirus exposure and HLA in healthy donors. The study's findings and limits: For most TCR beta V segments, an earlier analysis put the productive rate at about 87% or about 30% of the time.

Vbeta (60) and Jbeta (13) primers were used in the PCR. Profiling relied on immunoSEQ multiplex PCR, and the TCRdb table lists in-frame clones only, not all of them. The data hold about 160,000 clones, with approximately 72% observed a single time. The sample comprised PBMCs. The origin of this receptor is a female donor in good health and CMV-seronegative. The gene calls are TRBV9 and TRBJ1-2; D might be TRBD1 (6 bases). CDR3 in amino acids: CASSVTGHNYGYTF. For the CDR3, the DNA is TGTGCCAGCAGCGTAACGGGACATAACTATGGCTACACCTTC. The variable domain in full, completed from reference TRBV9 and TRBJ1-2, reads DSGVTQTPKHLITATGQRVTLRCSPRSGDLSVYWYQQSLDQGLQFLIQYYNGEERAKGNILERFSAQQFPDLHSELNLSSLELGDSALYFCASSVTGHNYGYTFGSGTRLTVV.